Listed below are T cell receptor beta chains from one sample, sequenced in a study of cytomegalovirus exposure and HLA in healthy donors. Sequencing used immunoSEQ multiplex PCR; TCRdb keeps in-frame clones, though not all of them. The table has over 150,000 clones, just over 75% seen once; the top ten hold approximately 1.5%. The source material was PBMCs. The receptors were gathered from a woman aged 25 to 39 in good health and CMV-seropositive. CDR3s include the opening cysteine and the closing phenylalanine or tryptophan. Fields, in order: J gene, CDR3 length, V gene, CDR3 protein.

J: TRBJ2-7; length: 15; V: TRBV19; CDR3: CASSGQGEASDEQYF
J: TRBJ2-1; length: 17; V: TRBV30; CDR3: CAWNALAGGSSYNEQFF
J: TRBJ1-2; length: 13; V: TRBV28; CDR3: CASIPTGVDGYTF
J: TRBJ1-5; length: 14; V: TRBV5-1; CDR3: CASSSTGGSQPQHF
J: TRBJ2-7; length: 12; V: TRBV6-6; CDR3: CASSYSNNEQYF
J: TRBJ2-3; length: 16; V: TRBV11-2; CDR3: CASSSGTSGITDTQYF
J: TRBJ1-2; length: 15; V: TRBV6-5; CDR3: CASSYTRQGKHGYTF
J: TRBJ2-5; length: 15; V: TRBV27; CDR3: CASRQGVPYEETQYF
J: TRBJ2-5; length: 15; V: TRBV11-3; CDR3: CASSLRTSGQETQYF
J: TRBJ2-5; length: 15; V: TRBV6-1; CDR3: CASSEVRTGKETQYF
J: TRBJ2-7; length: 14; V: TRBV10-2; CDR3: CASSKREGHNEQYF
J: TRBJ1-4; length: 14; V: TRBV19; CDR3: CASSSDPADEKLFF
J: TRBJ2-1; length: 15; V: TRBV7-9; CDR3: CASSLGTSGTNEQFF
J: TRBJ2-7; length: 16; V: TRBV7-2; CDR3: CASSPVGDRGTFEQYF
J: TRBJ1-1; length: 14; V: TRBV5-1; CDR3: CASSLTVTNTEAFF
J: TRBJ1-1; length: 14; V: TRBV30; CDR3: CAWSVEASVTEAFF
J: TRBJ1-5; length: 14; V: TRBV28; CDR3: CASRETGLYQPQHF
J: TRBJ2-2; length: 14; V: TRBV5-1; CDR3: CASKGESNTGELFF
J: TRBJ1-1; length: 15; V: TRBV15; CDR3: CATSRPAGSNTEAFF
J: TRBJ2-5; length: 15; V: TRBV14; CDR3: CASSQSRREQETQYF
J: TRBJ2-3; length: 16; V: TRBV27; CDR3: CASRGTGGRFTDTQYF
J: TRBJ2-1; length: 13; V: TRBV28; CDR3: CASSFGTDPEQFF
J: TRBJ1-5; length: 19; V: TRBV10-3; CDR3: CAISESAGRLGGHGQPQHF
J: TRBJ2-3; length: 14; V: TRBV6-5; CDR3: CASSAGDGGDTQYF
J: TRBJ1-4; length: 15; V: TRBV5-4; CDR3: CASSPTTGYNEKLFF
J: TRBJ2-3; length: 15; V: TRBV5-4; CDR3: CASSFGGRAVDTQYF
J: TRBJ2-7; length: 12; V: TRBV21-1; CDR3: CANPARAIEQYF
J: TRBJ2-7; length: 13; V: TRBV28; CDR3: CASSTGGPYEQYF
J: TRBJ2-5; length: 16; V: TRBV28; CDR3: CASSFSTGGPGETQYF
J: TRBJ2-1; length: 16; V: TRBV5-4; CDR3: CASSWTGTSSYNEQFF
J: TRBJ2-1; length: 15; V: TRBV19; CDR3: CASSIASGTSNEQFF
J: TRBJ2-5; length: 14; V: TRBV11-1; CDR3: CASSLVHRVETQYF
J: TRBJ1-2; length: 15; V: TRBV28; CDR3: CASSPPHRGIYGYTF
J: TRBJ2-3; length: 16; V: TRBV5-1; CDR3: CASSLLREIGTDTQYF
J: TRBJ2-5; length: 17; V: TRBV4-3; CDR3: CASSQGSTSGSQETQYF
J: TRBJ2-7; length: 12; V: TRBV6-5; CDR3: CASGSQGAEQYF
J: TRBJ1-1; length: 14; V: TRBV5-1; CDR3: CASSLEGLDTEAFF
J: TRBJ2-6; length: 18; V: TRBV15; CDR3: CATSSSRDGWSGANVLTF
J: TRBJ1-2; length: 16; V: TRBV28; CDR3: CASSPLGDTSNYGYTF
J: TRBJ1-2; length: 12; V: TRBV28; CDR3: CASSSRVLGYTF
J: TRBJ1-1; length: 12; V: TRBV10-3; CDR3: CAIQGARTEAFF
J: TRBJ2-1; length: 13; V: TRBV27; CDR3: CASSFPGDNEQFF
J: TRBJ2-5; length: 12; V: TRBV6-1; CDR3: CASTREQETQYF
J: TRBJ2-1; length: 13; V: TRBV10-3; CDR3: CAISVSGNNEQFF
J: TRBJ2-2; length: 17; V: TRBV9; CDR3: CASSVEVRGLNTGELFF
J: TRBJ1-1; length: 12; V: TRBV5-1; CDR3: CASSAEYTEAFF
J: TRBJ2-7; length: 14; V: TRBV4-2; CDR3: CASRPATGAYEQYF
J: TRBJ2-7; length: 13; V: TRBV6-4; CDR3: CASSETSGNEQYF